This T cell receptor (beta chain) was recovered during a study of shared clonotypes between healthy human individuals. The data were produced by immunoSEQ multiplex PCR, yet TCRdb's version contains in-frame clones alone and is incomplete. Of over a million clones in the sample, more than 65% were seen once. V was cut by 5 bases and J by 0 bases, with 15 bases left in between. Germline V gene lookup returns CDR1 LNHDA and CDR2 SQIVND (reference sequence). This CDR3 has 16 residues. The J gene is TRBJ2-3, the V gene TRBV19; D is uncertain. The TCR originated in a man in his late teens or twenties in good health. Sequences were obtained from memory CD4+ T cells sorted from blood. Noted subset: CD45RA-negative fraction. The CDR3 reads CASSAVWAGSTDTQYF. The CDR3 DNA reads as TGTGCCAGTAGTGCCGTTTGGGCTGGTAGCACAGATACGCAGTATTTT.